Sequencing of this T cell receptor beta chain was carried out in a study of T cell changes during pregnancy in multiple sclerosis. Sequencing used immunoSEQ multiplex PCR; TCRdb keeps in-frame clones, though not all of them. Of some 77,000 clones listed, around 94% are singletons. This clone was detected only once. This CDR3 spans 15 amino acids. Germline V gene data show CDR1 as SGHRS and CDR2 as YFSETQ. Trimming pared 4 bases from V and 6 bases from J, leaving 20 bases between. The source material was peripheral blood, sampled in the second trimester of pregnancy. The clonotype was recovered from a female donor in good health, enrolled as a control in a pregnancy study. The V and J genes are TRBV5-1 and TRBJ2-7; possibly TRBD2 for D (5 bases). CDR3 coding DNA: TGCGCCAGCAGCGGGAGTCCGGCCTTAGCCCTCGAGCAGTACTTC. This translates into CASSGSPALALEQYF. Based on the CDR3 plus reference TRBV5-1 and TRBJ2-7, the full variable domain is KAGVTQTPRYLIKTRGQQVTLSCSPISGHRSVSWYQQTPGQGLQFLFEYFSETQRNKGNFPGRFSGRQFSNSRSEMNVSTLELGDSALYLCASSGSPALALEQYFGPGTRLTVT.